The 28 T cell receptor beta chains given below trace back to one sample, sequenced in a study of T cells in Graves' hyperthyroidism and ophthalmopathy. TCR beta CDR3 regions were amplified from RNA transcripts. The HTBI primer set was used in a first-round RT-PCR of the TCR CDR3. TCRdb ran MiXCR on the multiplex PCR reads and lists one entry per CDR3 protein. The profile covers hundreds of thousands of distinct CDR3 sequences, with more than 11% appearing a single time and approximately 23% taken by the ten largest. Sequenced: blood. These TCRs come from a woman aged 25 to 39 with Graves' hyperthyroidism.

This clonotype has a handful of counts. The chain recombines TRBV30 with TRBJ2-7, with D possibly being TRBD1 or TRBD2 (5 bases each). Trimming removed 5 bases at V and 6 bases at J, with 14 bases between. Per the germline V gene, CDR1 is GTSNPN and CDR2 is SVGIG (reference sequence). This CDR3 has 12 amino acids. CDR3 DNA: TGTGCCTGGGGGACGGAGCGAGTCGAGCAGTACTTC. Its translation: CAWGTERVEQYF.

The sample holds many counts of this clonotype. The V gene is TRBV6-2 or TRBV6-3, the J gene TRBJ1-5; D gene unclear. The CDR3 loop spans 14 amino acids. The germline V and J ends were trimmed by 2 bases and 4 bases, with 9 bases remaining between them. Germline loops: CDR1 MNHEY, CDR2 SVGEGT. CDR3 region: CASSYLGRNQPQHF. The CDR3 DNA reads TGTGCCAGCAGTTACCTTGGGAGGAATCAGCCCCAGCATTTT.

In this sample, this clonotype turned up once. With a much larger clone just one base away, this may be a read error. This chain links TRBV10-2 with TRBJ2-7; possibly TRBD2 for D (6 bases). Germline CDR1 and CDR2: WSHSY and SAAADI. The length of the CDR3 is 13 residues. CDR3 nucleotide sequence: TGCGCCAGCATTGCGGGACGATCCTACAAGCAGTACTTC. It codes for CASIAGRSYKQYF.

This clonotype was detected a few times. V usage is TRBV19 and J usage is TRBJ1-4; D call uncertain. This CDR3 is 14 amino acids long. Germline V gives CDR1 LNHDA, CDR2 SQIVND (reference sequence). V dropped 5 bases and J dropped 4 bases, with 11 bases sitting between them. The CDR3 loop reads CASSGRYINEKLFF. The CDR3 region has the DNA TGTGCCAGTAGTGGTCGGTATATTAATGAAAAACTGTTTTTT.

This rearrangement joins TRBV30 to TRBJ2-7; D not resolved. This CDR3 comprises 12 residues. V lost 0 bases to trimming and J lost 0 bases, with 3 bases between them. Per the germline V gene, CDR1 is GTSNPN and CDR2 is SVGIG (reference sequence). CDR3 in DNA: TGTGCCTGGAGTGTAGCCTCCTACGAGCAGTACTTC. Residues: CAWSVASYEQYF.

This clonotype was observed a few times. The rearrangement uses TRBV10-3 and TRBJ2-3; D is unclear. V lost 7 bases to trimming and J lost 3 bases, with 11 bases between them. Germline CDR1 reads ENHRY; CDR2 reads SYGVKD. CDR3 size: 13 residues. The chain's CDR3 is CAINTGRTDTQYF. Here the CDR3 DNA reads TGTGCCATCAACACGGGTCGGACAGATACGCAGTATTTT.

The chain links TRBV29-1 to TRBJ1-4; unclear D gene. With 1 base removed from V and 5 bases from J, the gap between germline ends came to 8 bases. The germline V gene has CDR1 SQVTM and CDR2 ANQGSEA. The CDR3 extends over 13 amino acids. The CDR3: CSVEGTRNEKLFF. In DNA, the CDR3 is TGCAGCGTTGAAGGGACGCGGAATGAAAAACTGTTTTTT.

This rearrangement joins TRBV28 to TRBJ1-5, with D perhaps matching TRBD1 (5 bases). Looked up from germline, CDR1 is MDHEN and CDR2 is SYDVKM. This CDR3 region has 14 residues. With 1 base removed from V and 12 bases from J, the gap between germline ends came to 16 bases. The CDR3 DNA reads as TGTGCCAGCAGTTTATCCCCGGGCGGCGGGGGCCAGCATTTT. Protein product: CASSLSPGGGGQHF.

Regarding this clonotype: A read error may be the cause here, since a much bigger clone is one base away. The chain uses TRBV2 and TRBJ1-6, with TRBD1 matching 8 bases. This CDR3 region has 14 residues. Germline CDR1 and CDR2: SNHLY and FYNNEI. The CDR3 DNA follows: TGTGCCAGCGGTGACAGGGGTTTAGTGTCACCCCTCCACTTT. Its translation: CASGDRGLVSPLHF.

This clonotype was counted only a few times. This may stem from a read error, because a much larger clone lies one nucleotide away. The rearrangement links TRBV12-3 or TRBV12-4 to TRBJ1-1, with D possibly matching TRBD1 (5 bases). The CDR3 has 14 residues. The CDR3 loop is CASRGDGLHTEASF. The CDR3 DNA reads TGTGCCAGCAGGGGGGACGGACTTCACACTGAAGCTTCCTTT.

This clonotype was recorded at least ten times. This CDR3 is CASSPDLLSGELFF. The CDR3 nucleotides are TGTGCCAGCAGCCCGGACCTTCTGAGCGGGGAGCTGTTTTTT. The chain employs TRBV14 and TRBJ2-2; D unresolved. This CDR3 is built from 14 residues. With 4 bases removed from V and 7 bases from J, the gap between germline ends came to 13 bases. CDR1 and CDR2 (germline): SGHDN, FVKESK.

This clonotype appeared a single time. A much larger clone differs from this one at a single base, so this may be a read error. The CDR3 DNA reads TGTGCCAGCAGTGTCATCGGGACATTTACGGAGACCCAGTACTTC. Amino acid sequence: CASSVIGTFTETQYF. The chain is built from TRBV2 and TRBJ2-5; maybe TRBD1 (6 bases). Germline V gene sequence: CDR1 SNHLY, CDR2 FYNNEI. V dropped 4 bases and J dropped 5 bases, with 17 bases sitting between them. The CDR3 is made up of 15 amino acids.

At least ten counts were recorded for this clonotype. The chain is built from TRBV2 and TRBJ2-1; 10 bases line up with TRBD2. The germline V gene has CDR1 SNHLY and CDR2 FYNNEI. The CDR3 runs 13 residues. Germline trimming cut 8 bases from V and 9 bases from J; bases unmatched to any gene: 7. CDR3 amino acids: CASSASGSAEQFF. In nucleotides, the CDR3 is TGTGCCAGCTCGGCTAGCGGGAGTGCTGAGCAGTTCTTC.

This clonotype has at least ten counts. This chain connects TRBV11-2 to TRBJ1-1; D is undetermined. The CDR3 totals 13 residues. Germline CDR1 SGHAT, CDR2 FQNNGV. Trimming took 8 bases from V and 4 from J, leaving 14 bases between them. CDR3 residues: CASHNPPGTEAFF. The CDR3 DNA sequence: TGTGCCAGCCATAACCCCCCTGGCACTGAAGCTTTCTTT.

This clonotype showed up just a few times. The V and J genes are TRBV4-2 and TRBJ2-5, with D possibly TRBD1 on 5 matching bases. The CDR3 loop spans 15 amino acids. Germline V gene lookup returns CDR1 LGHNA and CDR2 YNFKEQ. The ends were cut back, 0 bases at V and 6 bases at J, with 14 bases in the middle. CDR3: CASSQESRVAKTQYF. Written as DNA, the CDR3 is TGTGCCAGCAGCCAAGAAAGCAGGGTGGCAAAGACCCAGTACTTC.

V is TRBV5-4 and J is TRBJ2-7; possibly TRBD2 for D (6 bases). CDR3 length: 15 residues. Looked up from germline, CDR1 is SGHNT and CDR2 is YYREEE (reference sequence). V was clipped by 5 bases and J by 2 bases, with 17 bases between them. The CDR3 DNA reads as TGTGCCAGCAGTCGCCGGGACTCCATCCCCTACGAGCAGTACTTC. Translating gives CASSRRDSIPYEQYF.

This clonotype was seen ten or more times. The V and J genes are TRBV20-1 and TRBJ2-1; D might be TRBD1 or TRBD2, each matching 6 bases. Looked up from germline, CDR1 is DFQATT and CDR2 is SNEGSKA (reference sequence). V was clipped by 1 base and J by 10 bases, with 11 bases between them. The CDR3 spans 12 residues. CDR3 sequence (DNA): TGCAGTGCTAGAGGGGGGGCGCTGGAGCAGTTCTTC. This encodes CSARGGALEQFF.

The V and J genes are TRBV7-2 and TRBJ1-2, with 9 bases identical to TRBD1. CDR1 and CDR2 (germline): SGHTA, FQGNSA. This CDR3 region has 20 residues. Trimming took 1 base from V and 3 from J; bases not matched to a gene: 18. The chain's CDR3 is CASSLVVVPWDREFHYGYTF. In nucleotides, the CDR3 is TGTGCCAGCAGCTTAGTTGTCGTGCCATGGGACAGGGAGTTCCACTATGGCTACACCTTC.

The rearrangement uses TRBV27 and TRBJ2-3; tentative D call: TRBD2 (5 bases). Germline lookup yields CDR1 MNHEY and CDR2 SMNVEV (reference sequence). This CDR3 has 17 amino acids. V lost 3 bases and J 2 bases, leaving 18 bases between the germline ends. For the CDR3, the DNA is TGTGCCAGCAGTTTCCTTTCGGTAGAGGGCACCACAGATACGCAGTATTTT. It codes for CASSFLSVEGTTDTQYF.

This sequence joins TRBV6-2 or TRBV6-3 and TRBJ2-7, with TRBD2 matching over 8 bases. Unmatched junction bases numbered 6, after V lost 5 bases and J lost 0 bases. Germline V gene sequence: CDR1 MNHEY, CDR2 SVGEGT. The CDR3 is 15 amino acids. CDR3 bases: TGTGCCAGCAGTGCCTCCGGGACTAGCTCCTACGAGCAGTACTTC. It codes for CASSASGTSSYEQYF.

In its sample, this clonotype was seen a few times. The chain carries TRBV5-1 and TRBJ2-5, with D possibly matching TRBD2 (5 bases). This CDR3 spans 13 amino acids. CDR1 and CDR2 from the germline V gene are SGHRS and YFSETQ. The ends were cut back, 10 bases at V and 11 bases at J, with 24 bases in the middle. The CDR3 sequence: CASRYSAGEKQYF. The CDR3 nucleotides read TGCGCCTCCCGGTACTCGGCGGGCGAGAAACAGTACTTC.

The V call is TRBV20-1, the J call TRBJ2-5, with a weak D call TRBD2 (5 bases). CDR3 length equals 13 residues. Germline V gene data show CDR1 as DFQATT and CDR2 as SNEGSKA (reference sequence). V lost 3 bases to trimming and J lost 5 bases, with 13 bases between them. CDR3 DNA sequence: TGCAGTGCTAGTATGCCTGGCGGGGAGACCCAGTACTTC. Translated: CSASMPGGETQYF.

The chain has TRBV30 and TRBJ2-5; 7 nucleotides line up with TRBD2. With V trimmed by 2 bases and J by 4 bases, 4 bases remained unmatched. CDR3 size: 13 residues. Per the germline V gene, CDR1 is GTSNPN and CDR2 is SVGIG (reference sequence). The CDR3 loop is CAWSPSGLETQYF. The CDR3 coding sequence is TGTGCCTGGAGTCCTAGCGGTCTAGAGACCCAGTACTTC.

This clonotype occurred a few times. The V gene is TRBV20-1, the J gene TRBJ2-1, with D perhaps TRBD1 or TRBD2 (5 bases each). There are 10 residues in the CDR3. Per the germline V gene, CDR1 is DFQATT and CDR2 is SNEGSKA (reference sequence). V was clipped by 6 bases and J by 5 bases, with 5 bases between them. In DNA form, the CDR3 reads TGCAGTGCGGGGGACAATGAGCAGTTCTTC. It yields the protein CSAGDNEQFF.

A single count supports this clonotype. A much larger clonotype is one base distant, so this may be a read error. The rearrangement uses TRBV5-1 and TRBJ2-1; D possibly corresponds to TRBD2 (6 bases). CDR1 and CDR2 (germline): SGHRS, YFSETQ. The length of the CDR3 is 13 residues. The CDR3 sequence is CASGFRAGGEQFF. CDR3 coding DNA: TGCGCCAGCGGCTTCCGGGCCGGGGGTGAGCAGTTCTTC.

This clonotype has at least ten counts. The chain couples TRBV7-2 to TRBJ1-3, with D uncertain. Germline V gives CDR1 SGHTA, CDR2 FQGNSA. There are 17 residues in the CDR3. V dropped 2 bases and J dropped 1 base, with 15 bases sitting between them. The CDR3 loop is CASSLLSRSTSGNTIYF. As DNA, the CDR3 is TGTGCCAGCAGCTTATTGTCTAGGTCGACATCTGGAAACACCATATATTTT. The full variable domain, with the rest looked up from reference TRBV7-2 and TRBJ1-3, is GAGVSQSPSNKVTEKGKDVELRCDPISGHTALYWYRQSLGQGLEFLIYFQGNSAPDKSGLPSDRFSAERTGGSVSTLTIQRTQQEDSAVYLCASSLLSRSTSGNTIYFGEGSWLTVV.

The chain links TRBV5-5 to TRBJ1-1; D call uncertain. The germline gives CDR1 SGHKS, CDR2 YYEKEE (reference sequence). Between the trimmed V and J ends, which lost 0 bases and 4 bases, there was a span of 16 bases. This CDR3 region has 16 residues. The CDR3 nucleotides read TGTGCCAGCAGCTTGGTAGGTTTGGGTGAGCGCACTGAAGCTTTCTTT. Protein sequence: CASSLVGLGERTEAFF.

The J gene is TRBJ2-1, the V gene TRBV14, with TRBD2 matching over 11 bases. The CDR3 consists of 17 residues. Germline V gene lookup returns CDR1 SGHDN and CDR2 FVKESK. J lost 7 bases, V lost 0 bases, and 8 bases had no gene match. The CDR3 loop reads CASSQETSGRNDNEQFF. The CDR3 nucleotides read TGTGCCAGCAGCCAAGAAACTAGCGGGAGAAACGATAATGAGCAGTTCTTC.